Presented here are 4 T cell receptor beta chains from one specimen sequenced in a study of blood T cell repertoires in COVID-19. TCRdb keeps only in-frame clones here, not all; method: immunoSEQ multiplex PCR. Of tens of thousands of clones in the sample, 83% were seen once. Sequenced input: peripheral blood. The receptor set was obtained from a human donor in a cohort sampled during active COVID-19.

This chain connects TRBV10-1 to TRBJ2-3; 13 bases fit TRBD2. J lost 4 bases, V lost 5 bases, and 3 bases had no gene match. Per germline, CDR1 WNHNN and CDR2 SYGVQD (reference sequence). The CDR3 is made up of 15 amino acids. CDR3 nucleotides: TGCGCCAGCAGTCTGACTAGCGGGAGGCCAGATACGCAGTATTTT. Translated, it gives CASSLTSGRPDTQYF.

CDR3 region: CASSLGGLARVSGNADTQYF. Written as DNA, the CDR3 is TGTGCCAGCAGCCTGGGGGGGCTGGCTAGGGTTAGCGGGAACGCAGATACGCAGTATTTT. This rearrangement joins TRBV7-3 to TRBJ2-3; 8 bases are a match to TRBD2. The CDR3 length is 20 residues. The trim removed 5 bases at V and 4 bases at J, leaving 23 bases unmatched. Germline V gene data show CDR1 as SGHTA and CDR2 as FQGTGA. Full variable domain (remainder filled in from reference TRBV7-3 and TRBJ2-3): GAGVSQTPSNKVTEKGKYVELRCDPISGHTALYWYRQSLGQGPEFLIYFQGTGAADDSGLPNDRFFAVRPEGSVSTLKIQRTERGDSAVYLCASSLGGLARVSGNADTQYFGPGTRLTVL.

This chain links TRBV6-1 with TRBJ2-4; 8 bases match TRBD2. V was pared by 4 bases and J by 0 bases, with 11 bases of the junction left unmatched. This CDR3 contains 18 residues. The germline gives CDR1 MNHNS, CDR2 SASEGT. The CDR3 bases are TGTGCCAGCAGTGTAGGACTTAGCGGGGCGGTAGCCAAAAACATTCAGTACTTC. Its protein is CASSVGLSGAVAKNIQYF.

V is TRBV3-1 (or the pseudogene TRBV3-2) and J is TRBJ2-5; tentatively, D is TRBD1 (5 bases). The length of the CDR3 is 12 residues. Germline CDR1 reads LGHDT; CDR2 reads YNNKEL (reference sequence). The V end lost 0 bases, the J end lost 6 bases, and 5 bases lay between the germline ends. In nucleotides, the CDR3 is TGTGCCAGCAGCCAAGAGGGGCAGACCCAGTACTTC. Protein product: CASSQEGQTQYF.